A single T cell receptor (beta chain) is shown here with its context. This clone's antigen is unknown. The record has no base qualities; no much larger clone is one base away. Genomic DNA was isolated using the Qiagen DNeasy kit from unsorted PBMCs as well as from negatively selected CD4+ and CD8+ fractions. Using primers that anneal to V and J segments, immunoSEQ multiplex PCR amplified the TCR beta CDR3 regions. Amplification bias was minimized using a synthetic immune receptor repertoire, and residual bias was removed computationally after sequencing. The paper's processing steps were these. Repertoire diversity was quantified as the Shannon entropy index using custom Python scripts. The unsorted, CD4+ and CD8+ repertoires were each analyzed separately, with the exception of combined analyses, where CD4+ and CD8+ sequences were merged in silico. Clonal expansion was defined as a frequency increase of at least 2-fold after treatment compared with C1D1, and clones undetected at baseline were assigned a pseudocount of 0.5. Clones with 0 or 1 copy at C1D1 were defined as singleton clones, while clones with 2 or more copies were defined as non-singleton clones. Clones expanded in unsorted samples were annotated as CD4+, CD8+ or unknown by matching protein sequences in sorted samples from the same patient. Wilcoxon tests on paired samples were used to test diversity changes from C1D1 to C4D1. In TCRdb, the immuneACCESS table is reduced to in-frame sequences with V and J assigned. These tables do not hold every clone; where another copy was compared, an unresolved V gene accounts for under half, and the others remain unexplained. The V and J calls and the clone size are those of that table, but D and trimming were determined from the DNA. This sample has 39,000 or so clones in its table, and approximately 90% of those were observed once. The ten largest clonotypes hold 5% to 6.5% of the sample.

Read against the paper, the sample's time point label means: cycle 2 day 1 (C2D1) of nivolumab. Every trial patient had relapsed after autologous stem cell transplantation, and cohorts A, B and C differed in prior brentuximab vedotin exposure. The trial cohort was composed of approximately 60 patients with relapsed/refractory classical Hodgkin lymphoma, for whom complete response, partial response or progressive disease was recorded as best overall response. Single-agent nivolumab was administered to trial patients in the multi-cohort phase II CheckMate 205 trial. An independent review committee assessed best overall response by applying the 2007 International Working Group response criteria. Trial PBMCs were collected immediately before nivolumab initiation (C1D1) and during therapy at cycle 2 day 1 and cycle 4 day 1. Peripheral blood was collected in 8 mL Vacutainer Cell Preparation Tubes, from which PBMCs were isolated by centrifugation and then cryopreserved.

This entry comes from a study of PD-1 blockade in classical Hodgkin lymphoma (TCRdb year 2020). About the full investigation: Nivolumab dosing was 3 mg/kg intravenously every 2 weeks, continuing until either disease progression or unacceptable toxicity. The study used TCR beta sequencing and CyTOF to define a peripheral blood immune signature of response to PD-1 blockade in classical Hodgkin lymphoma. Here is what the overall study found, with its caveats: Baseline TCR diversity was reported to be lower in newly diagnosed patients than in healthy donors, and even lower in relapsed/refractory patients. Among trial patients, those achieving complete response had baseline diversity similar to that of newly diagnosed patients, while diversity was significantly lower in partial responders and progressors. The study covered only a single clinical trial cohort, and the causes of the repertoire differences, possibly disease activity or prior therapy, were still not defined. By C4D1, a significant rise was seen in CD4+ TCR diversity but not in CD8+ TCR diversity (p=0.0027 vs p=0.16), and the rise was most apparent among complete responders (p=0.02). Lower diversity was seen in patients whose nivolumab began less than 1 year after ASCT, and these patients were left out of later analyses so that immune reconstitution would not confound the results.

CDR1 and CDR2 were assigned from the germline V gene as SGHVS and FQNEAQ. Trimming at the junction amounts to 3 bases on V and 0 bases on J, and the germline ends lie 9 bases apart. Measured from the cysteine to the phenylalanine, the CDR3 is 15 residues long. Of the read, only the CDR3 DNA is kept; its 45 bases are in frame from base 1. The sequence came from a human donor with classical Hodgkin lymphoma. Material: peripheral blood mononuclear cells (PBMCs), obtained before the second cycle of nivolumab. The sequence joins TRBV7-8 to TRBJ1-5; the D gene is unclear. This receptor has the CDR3 CASSLGRSSNQPQHF. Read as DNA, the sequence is TGTGCCAGCAGCTTGGGAAGGAGTAGCAATCAGCCCCAGCATTTT. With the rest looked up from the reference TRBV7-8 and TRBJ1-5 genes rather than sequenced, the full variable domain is GAGVSQSPRYKVAKRGQDVALRCDPISGHVSLFWYQQALGQGPEFLTYFQNEAQLDKSGLPSDRFFAERPEGSVSTLKIQRTQQEDSAVYLCASSLGRSSNQPQHFGDGTRLSIL.